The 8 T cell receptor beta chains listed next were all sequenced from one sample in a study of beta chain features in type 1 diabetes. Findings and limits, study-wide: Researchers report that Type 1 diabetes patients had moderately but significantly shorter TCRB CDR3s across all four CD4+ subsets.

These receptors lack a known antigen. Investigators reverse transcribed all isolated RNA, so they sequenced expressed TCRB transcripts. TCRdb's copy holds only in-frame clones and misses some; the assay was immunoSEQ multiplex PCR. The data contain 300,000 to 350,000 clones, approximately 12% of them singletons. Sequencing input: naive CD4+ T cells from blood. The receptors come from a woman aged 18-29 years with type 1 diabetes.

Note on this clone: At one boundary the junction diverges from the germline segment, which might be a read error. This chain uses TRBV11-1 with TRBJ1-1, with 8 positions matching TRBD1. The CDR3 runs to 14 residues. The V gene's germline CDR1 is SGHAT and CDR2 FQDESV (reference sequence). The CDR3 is CASSRDRLNTEAFF. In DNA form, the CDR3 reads TGTGCCAGCAGCCGGGACAGGTTGAATACTGAAGCTTTCTTT.

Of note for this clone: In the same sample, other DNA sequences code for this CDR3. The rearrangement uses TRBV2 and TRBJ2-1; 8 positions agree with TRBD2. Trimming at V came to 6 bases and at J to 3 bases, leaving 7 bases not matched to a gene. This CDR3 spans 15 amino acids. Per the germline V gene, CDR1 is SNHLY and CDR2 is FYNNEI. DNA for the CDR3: TGTGCCAGCAGCCCCCTGGCGGGAGGCTACAATGAGCAGTTCTTC. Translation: CASSPLAGGYNEQFF. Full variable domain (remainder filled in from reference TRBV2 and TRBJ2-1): EPEVTQTPSHQVTQMGQEVILRCVPISNHLYFYWYRQILGQKVEFLVSFYNNEISEKSEIFDDQFSVERPDGSNFTLKIRSTKLEDSAMYFCASSPLAGGYNEQFFGPGTRLTVL.

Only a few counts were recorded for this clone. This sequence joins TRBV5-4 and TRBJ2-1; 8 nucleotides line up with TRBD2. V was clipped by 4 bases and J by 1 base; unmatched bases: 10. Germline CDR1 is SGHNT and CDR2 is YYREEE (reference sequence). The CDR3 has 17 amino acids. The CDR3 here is CASSGGGLVQSYNEQFF. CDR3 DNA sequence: TGTGCCAGCAGCGGTGGGGGACTAGTTCAATCCTACAATGAGCAGTTCTTC.

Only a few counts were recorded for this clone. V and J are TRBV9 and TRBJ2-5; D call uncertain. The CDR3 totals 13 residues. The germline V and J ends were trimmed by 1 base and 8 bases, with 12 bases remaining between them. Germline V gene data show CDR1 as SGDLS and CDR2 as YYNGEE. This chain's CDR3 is CASSVQPADTQYF. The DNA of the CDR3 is TGTGCCAGCAGCGTACAACCCGCAGATACCCAGTACTTC.

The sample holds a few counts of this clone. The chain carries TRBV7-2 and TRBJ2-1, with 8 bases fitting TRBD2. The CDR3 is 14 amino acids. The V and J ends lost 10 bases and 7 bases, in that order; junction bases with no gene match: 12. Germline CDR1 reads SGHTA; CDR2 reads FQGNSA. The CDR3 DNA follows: TGTGCCATACGTCACGGTAGCGGGACAAATGAGCAGTTCTTC. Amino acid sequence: CAIRHGSGTNEQFF.

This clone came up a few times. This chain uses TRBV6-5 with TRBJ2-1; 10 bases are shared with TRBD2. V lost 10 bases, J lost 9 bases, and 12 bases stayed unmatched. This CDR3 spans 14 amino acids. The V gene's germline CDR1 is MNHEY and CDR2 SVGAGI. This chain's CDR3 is CATAGAGGPSEQFF. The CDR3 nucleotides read TGTGCCACCGCAGGAGCGGGAGGGCCGAGTGAGCAGTTCTTC.

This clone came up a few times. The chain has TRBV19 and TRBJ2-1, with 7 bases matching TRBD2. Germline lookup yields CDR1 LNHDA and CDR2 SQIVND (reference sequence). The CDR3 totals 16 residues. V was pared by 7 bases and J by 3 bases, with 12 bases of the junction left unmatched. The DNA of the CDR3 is TGTGCCAGTAAGATAGGTGGGAGGGCCGGCTACAATGAGCAGTTCTTC. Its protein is CASKIGGRAGYNEQFF.

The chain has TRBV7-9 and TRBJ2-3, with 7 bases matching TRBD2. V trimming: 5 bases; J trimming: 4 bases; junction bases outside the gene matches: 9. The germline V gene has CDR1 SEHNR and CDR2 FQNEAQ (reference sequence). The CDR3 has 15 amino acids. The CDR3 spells CASSPGEAGADTQYF. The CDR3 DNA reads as TGTGCCAGCAGCCCTGGTGAGGCGGGAGCAGATACGCAGTATTTT. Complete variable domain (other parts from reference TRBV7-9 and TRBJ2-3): DTGVSQNPRHKITKRGQNVTFRCDPISEHNRLYWYRQTLGQGPEFLTYFQNEAQLEKSRLLSDRFSAERPKGSFSTLEIQRTEQGDSAMYLCASSPGEAGADTQYFGPGTRLTVL.